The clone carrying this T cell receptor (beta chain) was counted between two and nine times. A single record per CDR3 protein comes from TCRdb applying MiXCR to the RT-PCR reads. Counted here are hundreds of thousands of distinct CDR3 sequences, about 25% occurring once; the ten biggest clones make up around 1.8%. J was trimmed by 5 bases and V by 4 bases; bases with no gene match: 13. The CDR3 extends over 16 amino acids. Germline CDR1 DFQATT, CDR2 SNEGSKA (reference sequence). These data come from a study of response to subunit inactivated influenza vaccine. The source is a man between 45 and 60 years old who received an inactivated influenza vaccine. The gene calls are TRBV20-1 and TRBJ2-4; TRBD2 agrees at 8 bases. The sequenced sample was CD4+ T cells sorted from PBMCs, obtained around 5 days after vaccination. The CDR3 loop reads CSAIFPSGGLQNIQYF. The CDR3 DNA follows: TGCAGTGCTATTTTCCCCAGCGGGGGCCTACAAAACATTCAGTACTTC.